The clone carrying this T cell receptor beta chain was counted a few times. This entry comes from a study of T cell repertoires in cytomegalovirus infection. Each CDR3 protein gets one entry after TCRdb re-called the reads with MiXCR. The data contain fewer than 400,000 distinct CDR3 sequences, around a sixth of them seen just once; the ten biggest clones take up around 10%. The CDR3 runs 13 residues. Germline V gene sequence: CDR1 LGHNA, CDR2 YSLEER. Trimming left V 1 base short and J 8 bases short, with 11 bases between. This TCR derives from a human donor in good health (CMV status not recorded). Some clones in this sample may be carry-over from other donors' samples. Sequencing input: PBMCs. The rearrangement joins TRBV4-3 to TRBJ1-2; no firm D call. Written as DNA, the CDR3 is TGCGCCAGCAGCCAAGGCATTTTGGGGGGCTACACCTTC. This translates into CASSQGILGGYTF.